The present entry profiles one TCR beta chain with its context. The V gene lost 5 bases and the J gene lost 3 bases, with 11 bases spanning the gap. Germline V gene lookup returns CDR1 SGHTA and CDR2 FQGNSA. The CDR3 contains 14 residues. Researchers ran the PCR with 60 Vbeta and 13 Jbeta primers. The repertoire was sequenced with immunoSEQ multiplex PCR; TCRdb's copy has only in-frame clones and lacks some. The profile shows around 130,000 clones, 75% to 90% of them singletons. The data originate from a study of cytomegalovirus exposure and HLA in healthy donors. Sequencing used PBMCs. This chain links TRBV7-2 with TRBJ1-5; no clear D gene. The clonotype comes from a man aged 40-49 years in good health and CMV-seronegative. The CDR3 reads CASSPAGSNQPQHF. The CDR3 nucleotides read TGTGCCAGCAGCCCGGCAGGCTCCAATCAGCCCCAGCATTTT.